The rows below give T cell receptor beta chains drawn from one sample of a study of cytomegalovirus exposure and HLA in healthy donors. This table comes from immunoSEQ multiplex PCR, and its TCRdb copy is limited to in-frame clones, with some not included. There are some 150,000 clones in the sample; about four fifths occur only once, and around 4.5% lies in the top ten. The material sequenced was PBMCs. Source of these receptors: a man aged 40-49 years in good health and CMV-seropositive. Each CDR3 is given with its conserved first and last residue. Each record gives: clone size, J gene, D gene, V gene, CDR3 DNA, CDR3 protein. D genes are given only for firm matches. Clone size is not always given. Where it is, it says once, few, many or a class for expanded clones.

abundance: many; j_gene: TRBJ1-6; d_gene: NA; v_gene: TRBV6-5; CDR3nt: TGTGCCACACACCGCGGCTCCTATAATTCACCCCTCCACTTT; CDR3aa: CATHRGSYNSPLHF
abundance: NA; j_gene: TRBJ1-2; d_gene: NA; v_gene: TRBV5-3; CDR3nt: TGTGCCAGAAGCTTGAGAACAACCTATGGCTACACCTTC; CDR3aa: CARSLRTTYGYTF
abundance: NA; j_gene: TRBJ1-5; d_gene: NA; v_gene: TRBV2; CDR3nt: TGTGCCAGCAGTGGATCGTCGGGCAGCCCCAGGGATCAGCCCCAGCATTTT; CDR3aa: CASSGSSGSPRDQPQHF
abundance: NA; j_gene: TRBJ2-2; d_gene: NA; v_gene: TRBV5-1; CDR3nt: TGCGCCAGCATGGAGGCTCTGGCGGGGCAGACCGGGGAGCTGTTTTTT; CDR3aa: CASMEALAGQTGELFF
abundance: NA; j_gene: TRBJ2-2; d_gene: NA; v_gene: TRBV5-1; CDR3nt: TGCGCCAGCAGTTCGACCGGGGAGCTGTTTTTT; CDR3aa: CASSSTGELFF
abundance: once; j_gene: TRBJ2-3; d_gene: NA; v_gene: TRBV19; CDR3nt: TGTGCCAGTAGTATAGCCCCCCGGATTAGCTACGATACGCAGTATTTT; CDR3aa: CASSIAPRISYDTQYF
abundance: NA; j_gene: TRBJ1-6; d_gene: TRBD1; v_gene: TRBV5-6; CDR3nt: TGTGCCAGCAGCGCCGACAGGGGGCAGTCCTATAATTCACCCCTCCACTTT; CDR3aa: CASSADRGQSYNSPLHF
abundance: NA; j_gene: TRBJ2-3; d_gene: NA; v_gene: TRBV7-2; CDR3nt: TGTGCCAGCAGCCTACTACCTCGACCAGATACGCAGTATTTT; CDR3aa: CASSLLPRPDTQYF
abundance: NA; j_gene: TRBJ1-5; d_gene: NA; v_gene: TRBV7-9; CDR3nt: TGTGCCAGCAGCCCTTTCGCGGGCCATCAGCCCCAGCATTTT; CDR3aa: CASSPFAGHQPQHF
abundance: NA; j_gene: TRBJ1-1; d_gene: TRBD1; v_gene: TRBV7-2; CDR3nt: TGTGCCGAACAGGGGGCCACTGAAGCTTTCTTT; CDR3aa: CAEQGATEAFF
abundance: NA; j_gene: TRBJ2-2; d_gene: NA; v_gene: TRBV7-3; CDR3nt: TGTGCCAGCAGCCGAAATGGCGGGTGGAACACCGGGGAGCTGTTTTTT; CDR3aa: CASSRNGGWNTGELFF
abundance: NA; j_gene: TRBJ2-7; d_gene: NA; v_gene: TRBV2; CDR3nt: TGTGCCAGCAGTGATCGGAGCTCCTACGAGCAGTACTTC; CDR3aa: CASSDRSSYEQYF
abundance: NA; j_gene: TRBJ1-2; d_gene: TRBD1; v_gene: TRBV6-6; CDR3nt: TGTGCCAGCAGGGGGGACAGGATCAACTATGGCTACACCTTC; CDR3aa: CASRGDRINYGYTF
abundance: few; j_gene: TRBJ1-4; d_gene: NA; v_gene: TRBV9; CDR3nt: TGTGCCAGCAGCGTCAGTCCCACAAATGAAAAACTGTTTTTT; CDR3aa: CASSVSPTNEKLFF
abundance: few; j_gene: TRBJ2-5; d_gene: TRBD1; v_gene: TRBV30; CDR3nt: TGTGCCTGGAGGGGGGGACAGGGCATAGGGACCCAGTACTTC; CDR3aa: CAWRGGQGIGTQYF
abundance: few; j_gene: TRBJ1-1; d_gene: NA; v_gene: TRBV7-6; CDR3nt: TGTGCCAGCAGTCGAGCAGGGTACACTGAAGCTTTCTTT; CDR3aa: CASSRAGYTEAFF
abundance: NA; j_gene: TRBJ1-1; d_gene: NA; v_gene: TRBV4-3; CDR3nt: TGCGCCAGCAGCCAAGTAGGTAAAGGAGGATTGAACACTGAAGCTTTCTTT; CDR3aa: CASSQVGKGGLNTEAFF
abundance: NA; j_gene: TRBJ1-1; d_gene: NA; v_gene: TRBV6-1; CDR3nt: TGTGCCAGCACCCAACAGGTGAACACTGAAGCTTTCTTT; CDR3aa: CASTQQVNTEAFF
abundance: NA; j_gene: TRBJ2-5; d_gene: TRBD2; v_gene: TRBV5-1; CDR3nt: TGCGCCAGCAGCATCGGGACTAGCGGGAGGGTGGGAGAGACCCAGTACTTC; CDR3aa: CASSIGTSGRVGETQYF
abundance: NA; j_gene: TRBJ2-1; d_gene: TRBD1; v_gene: TRBV5-1; CDR3nt: TGCGCCAGCAGCCCGGGACAGGGGTCCTACAATGAGCAGTTCTTC; CDR3aa: CASSPGQGSYNEQFF
abundance: NA; j_gene: TRBJ2-1; d_gene: TRBD2; v_gene: TRBV2; CDR3nt: TGTGCCAGCACTATGGGACTAGCGGAAAACGGAGAGCAGTTCTTC; CDR3aa: CASTMGLAENGEQFF
abundance: NA; j_gene: TRBJ2-2; d_gene: NA; v_gene: TRBV7-6; CDR3nt: TGTGCCAGCAGCTTCTCGGGAACCGGGGAGCTGTTTTTT; CDR3aa: CASSFSGTGELFF
abundance: NA; j_gene: TRBJ2-5; d_gene: TRBD2; v_gene: TRBV6-5; CDR3nt: TGTGCCAGCATGCGAGCGGGGTCGTACCAAGAGACCCAGTACTTC; CDR3aa: CASMRAGSYQETQYF
abundance: once; j_gene: TRBJ1-2; d_gene: NA; v_gene: TRBV18; CDR3nt: TGTGCCAGCTCACCAACAGAGATACTGTTTAAAAACTATGGCTACACCTTC; CDR3aa: CASSPTEILFKNYGYTF
abundance: NA; j_gene: TRBJ2-7; d_gene: NA; v_gene: TRBV19; CDR3nt: TGTGCCAGTAGCCGAACCACTGCTAAATACGAGCAGTACTTC; CDR3aa: CASSRTTAKYEQYF